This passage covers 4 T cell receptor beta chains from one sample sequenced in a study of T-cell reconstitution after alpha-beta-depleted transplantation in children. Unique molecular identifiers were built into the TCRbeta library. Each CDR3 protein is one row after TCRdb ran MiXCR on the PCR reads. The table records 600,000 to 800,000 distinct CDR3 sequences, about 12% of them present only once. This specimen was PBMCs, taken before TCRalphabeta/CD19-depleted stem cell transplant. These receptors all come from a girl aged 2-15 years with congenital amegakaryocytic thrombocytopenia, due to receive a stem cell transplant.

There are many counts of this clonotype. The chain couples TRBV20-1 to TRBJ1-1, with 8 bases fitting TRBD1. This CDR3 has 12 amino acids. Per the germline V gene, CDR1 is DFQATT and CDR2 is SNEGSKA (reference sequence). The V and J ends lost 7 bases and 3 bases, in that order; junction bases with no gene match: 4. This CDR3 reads CSVGQGYTEAFF. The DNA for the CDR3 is TGCAGTGTCGGACAGGGTTACACTGAAGCTTTCTTT.

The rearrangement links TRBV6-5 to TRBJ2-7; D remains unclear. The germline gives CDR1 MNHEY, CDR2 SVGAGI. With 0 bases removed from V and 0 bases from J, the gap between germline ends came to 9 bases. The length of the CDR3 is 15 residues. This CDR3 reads CASSYSSSSSYEQYF. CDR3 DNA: TGTGCCAGCAGTTACTCGAGTAGTAGCTCCTACGAGCAGTACTTC.

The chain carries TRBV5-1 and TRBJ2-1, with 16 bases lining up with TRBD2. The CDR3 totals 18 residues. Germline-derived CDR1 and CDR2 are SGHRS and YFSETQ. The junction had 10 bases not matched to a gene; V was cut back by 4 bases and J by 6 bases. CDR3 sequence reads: CASSKGLAGGASLNEQFF. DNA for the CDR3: TGCGCCAGCAGCAAGGGACTAGCGGGAGGGGCCTCCCTCAATGAGCAGTTCTTC.

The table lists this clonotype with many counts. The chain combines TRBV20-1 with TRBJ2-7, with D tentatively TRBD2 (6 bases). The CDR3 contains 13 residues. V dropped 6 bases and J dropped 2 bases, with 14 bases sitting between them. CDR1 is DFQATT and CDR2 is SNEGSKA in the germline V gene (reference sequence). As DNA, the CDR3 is TGCAGTGCCGCGACTAGTTCAGCCTACGAGCAGTACTTC. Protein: CSAATSSAYEQYF.